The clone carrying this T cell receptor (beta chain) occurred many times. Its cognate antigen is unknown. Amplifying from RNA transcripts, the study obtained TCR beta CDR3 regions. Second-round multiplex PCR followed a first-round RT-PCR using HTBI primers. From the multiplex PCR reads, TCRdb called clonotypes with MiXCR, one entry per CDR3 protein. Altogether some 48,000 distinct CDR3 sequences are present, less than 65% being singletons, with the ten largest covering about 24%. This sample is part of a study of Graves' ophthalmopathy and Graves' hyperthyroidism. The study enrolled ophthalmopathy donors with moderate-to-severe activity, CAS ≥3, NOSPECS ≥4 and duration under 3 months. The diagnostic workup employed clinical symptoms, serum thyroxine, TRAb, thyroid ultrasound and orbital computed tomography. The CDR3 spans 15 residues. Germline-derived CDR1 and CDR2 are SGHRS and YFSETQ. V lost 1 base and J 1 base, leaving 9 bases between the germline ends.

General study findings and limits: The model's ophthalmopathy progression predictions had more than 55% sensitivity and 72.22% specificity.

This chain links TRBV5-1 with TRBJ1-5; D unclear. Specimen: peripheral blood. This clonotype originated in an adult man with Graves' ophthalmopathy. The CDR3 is CASSLNSESNQPQHF. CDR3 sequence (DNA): TGCGCCAGCAGCTTGAACTCAGAAAGCAATCAGCCCCAGCATTTT.